The entry that follows covers one T cell receptor beta chain sequence. The data were obtained in a study of shared clonotypes between healthy human individuals. CDR3 size: 16 residues. CDR1 is SGHVS and CDR2 is FQNEAQ in the germline V gene. The V gene lost 2 bases and the J gene lost 2 bases, with 15 bases spanning the gap. Sorted subsets were amplified in replicate PCRs using around 220 ng DNA, 32,000 or so T cell genomes. Clones were read by immunoSEQ multiplex PCR, and TCRdb kept only the in-frame ones, dropping some. Of more than 1.2 million clones listed, 98% are singletons. Healthy and HIV-negative, the adult donors had no recent acute infections or vaccinations. Only Caucasian adults living in Nashville, Tennessee served as donors.

The V call is TRBV7-8, the J call TRBJ2-5; D gene uncertain. The sequenced material came from naive CD4+ T cells sorted from blood. As for subset: CD45RA+ positively selected. This sequence was found in a man aged 25 to 40 in good health. CDR3 protein: CASSLLTRALQETQYF. In DNA form, the CDR3 reads TGTGCCAGCAGCTTATTGACCCGGGCCCTACAAGAGACCCAGTACTTC. Drawing the rest from reference TRBV7-8 and TRBJ2-5, the complete variable domain is GAGVSQSPRYKVAKRGQDVALRCDPISGHVSLFWYQQALGQGPEFLTYFQNEAQLDKSGLPSDRFFAERPEGSVSTLKIQRTQQEDSAVYLCASSLLTRALQETQYFGPGTRLLVL.